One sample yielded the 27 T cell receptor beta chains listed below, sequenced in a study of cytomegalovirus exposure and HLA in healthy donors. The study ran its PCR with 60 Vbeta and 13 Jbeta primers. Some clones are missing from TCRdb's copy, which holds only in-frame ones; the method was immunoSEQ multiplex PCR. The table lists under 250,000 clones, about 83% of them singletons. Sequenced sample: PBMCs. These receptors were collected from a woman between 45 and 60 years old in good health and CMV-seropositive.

CDR3 sequence (DNA): TGTGCCAGCAGTTCCCTTCTTAGCGGTGAGCAGTTCTTC. Translation: CASSSLLSGEQFF. This rearrangement joins TRBV27 to TRBJ2-1; tentatively, D is TRBD2 (6 bases). Germline V gives CDR1 MNHEY, CDR2 SMNVEV (reference sequence). The V and J ends lost 4 bases and 9 bases respectively, with 13 bases between them. The CDR3 runs 13 residues.

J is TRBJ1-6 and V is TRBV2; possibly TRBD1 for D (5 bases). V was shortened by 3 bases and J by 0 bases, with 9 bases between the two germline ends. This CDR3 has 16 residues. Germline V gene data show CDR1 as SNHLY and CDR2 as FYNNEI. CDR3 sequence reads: CASSDGGSSYNSPLHF. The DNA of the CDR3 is TGTGCCAGCAGTGACGGGGGAAGCTCCTATAATTCACCCCTCCACTTT.

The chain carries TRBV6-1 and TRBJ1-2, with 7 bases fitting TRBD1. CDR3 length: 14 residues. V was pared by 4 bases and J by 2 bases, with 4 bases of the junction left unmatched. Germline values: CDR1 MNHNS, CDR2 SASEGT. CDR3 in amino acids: CASSASGGNYGYTF. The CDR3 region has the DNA TGTGCCAGCAGTGCTTCAGGGGGAAACTATGGCTACACCTTC.

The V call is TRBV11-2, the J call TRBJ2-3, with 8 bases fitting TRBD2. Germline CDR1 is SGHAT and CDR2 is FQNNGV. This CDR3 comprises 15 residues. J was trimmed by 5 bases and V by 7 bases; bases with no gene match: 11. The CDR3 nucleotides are TGTGCCAGCACCCTGGGGGCGGGGGGCGAAGATACGCAGTATTTT. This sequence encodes CASTLGAGGEDTQYF.

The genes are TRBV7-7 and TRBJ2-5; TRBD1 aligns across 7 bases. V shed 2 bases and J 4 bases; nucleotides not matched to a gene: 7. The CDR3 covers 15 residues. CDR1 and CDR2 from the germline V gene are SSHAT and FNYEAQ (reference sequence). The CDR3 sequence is CASSLTGAMGETQYF. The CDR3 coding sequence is TGTGCCAGCAGCTTAACAGGGGCAATGGGAGAGACCCAGTACTTC.

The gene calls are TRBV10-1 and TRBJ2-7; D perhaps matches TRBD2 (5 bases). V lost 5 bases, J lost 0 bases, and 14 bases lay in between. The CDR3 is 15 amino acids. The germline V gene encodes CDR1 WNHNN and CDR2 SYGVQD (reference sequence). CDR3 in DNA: TGCGCCAGCAGTTCGTCGGACTCAAACTCCTACGAGCAGTACTTC. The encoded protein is CASSSSDSNSYEQYF.

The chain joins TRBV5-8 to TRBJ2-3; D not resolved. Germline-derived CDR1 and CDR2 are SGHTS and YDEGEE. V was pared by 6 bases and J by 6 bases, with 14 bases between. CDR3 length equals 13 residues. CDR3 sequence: CASIVNFRDTQYF. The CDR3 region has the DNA TGTGCCAGCATCGTTAACTTCCGGGATACGCAGTATTTT.

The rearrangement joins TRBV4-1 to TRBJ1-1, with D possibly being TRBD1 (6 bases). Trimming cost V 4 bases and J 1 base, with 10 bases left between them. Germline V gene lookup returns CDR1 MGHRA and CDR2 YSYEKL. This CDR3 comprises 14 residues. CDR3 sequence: CASSLSTGNTEAFF. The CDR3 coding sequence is TGCGCCAGCAGCCTCTCGACAGGGAACACTGAAGCTTTCTTT.

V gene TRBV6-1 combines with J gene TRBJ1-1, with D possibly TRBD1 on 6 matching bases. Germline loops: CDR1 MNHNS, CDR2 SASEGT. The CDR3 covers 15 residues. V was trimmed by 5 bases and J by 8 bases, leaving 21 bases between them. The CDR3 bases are TGTGCCAGCAGTCGGACAGCCACTTTAATCTCCGAAGCTTTCTTT. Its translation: CASSRTATLISEAFF.

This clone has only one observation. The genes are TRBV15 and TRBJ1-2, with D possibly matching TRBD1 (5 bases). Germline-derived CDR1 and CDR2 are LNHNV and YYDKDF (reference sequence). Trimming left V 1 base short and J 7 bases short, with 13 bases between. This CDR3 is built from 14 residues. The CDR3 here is CATSRAKGLGGYTF. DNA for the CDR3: TGTGCCACCAGCAGAGCTAAGGGGTTGGGTGGCTACACCTTC.

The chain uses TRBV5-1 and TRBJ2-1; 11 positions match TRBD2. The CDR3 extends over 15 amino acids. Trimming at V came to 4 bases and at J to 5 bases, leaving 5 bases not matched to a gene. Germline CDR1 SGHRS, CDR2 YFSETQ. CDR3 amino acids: CASSRLAGGNNEQFF. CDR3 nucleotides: TGCGCCAGCAGCCGATTAGCGGGGGGGAACAATGAGCAGTTCTTC.

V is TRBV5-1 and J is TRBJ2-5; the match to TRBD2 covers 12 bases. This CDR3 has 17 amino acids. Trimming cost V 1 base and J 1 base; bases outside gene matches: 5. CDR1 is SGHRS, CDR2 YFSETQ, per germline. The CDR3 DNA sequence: TGCGCCAGCAGCTTGCAACTAGCGGGGGGTCTCCAAGAGACCCAGTACTTC. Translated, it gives CASSLQLAGGLQETQYF.

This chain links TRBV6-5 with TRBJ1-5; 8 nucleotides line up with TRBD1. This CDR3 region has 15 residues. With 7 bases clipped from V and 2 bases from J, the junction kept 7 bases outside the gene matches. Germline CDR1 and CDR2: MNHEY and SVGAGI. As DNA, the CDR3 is TGTGCCAGCAAGAACACGGGACAGGGCAATCAGCCCCAGCATTTT. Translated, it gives CASKNTGQGNQPQHF.

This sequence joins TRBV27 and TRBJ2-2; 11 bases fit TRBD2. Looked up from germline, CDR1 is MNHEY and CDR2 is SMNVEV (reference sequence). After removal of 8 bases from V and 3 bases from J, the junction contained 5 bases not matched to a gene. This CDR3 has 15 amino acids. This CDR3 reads CASGLAGRYTGELFF. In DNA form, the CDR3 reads TGTGCCAGCGGACTAGCGGGCCGGTACACCGGGGAGCTGTTTTTT.

The CDR3 coding sequence is TGTGCCAGCAGCGTAAAGACAGGGGACGAGACCCAGTACTTC. It codes for CASSVKTGDETQYF. The chain combines TRBV5-4 with TRBJ2-5, with 8 bases that match TRBD1. The junction had 7 bases not matched to a gene; V was cut back by 4 bases and J by 5 bases. The CDR3 totals 14 residues. The V gene's germline CDR1 is SGHNT and CDR2 YYREEE (reference sequence).

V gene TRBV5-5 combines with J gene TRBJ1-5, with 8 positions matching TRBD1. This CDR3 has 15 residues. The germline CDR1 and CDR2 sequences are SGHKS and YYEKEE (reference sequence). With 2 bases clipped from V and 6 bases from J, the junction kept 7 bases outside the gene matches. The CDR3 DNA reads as TGTGCCAGCAGCTTAAACAACAGGGGGGGTCAGCCCCAGCATTTT. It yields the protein CASSLNNRGGQPQHF.

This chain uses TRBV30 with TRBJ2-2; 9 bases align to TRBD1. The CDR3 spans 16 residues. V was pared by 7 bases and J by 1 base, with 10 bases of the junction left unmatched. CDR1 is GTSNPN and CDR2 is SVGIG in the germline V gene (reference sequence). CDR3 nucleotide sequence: TGTGCCTCCGGGACAGGGAGAATTGTGAACACCGGGGAGCTGTTTTTT. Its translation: CASGTGRIVNTGELFF. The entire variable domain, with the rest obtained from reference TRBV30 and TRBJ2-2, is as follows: SQTIHQWPATLVQPVGSPLSLECTVEGTSNPNLYWYRQAAGRGLQLLFYSVGIGQISSEVPQNLSASRPQDRQFILSSKKLLLSDSGFYLCASGTGRIVNTGELFFGEGSRLTVL.

CDR3 protein: CASSVRSSYNSPLHF. CDR3 nucleotide sequence: TGTGCCAGCAGCGTAAGGAGCTCCTATAATTCACCCCTCCACTTT. The J gene is TRBJ1-6, the V gene TRBV7-9; D is unclear. V shed 5 bases and J shed 0 bases, with 8 bases lying between them. There are 15 residues in the CDR3. Germline CDR1 and CDR2: SEHNR and FQNEAQ (reference sequence).

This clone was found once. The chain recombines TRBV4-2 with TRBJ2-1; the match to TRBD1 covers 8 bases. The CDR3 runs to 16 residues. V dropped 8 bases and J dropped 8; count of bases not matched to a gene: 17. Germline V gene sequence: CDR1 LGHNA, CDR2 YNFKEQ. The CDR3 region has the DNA TGTGCCAGCCGCGACCCAGGGGGCGCGGAGAGGCATGAGCAGTTCTTC. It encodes CASRDPGGAERHEQFF.

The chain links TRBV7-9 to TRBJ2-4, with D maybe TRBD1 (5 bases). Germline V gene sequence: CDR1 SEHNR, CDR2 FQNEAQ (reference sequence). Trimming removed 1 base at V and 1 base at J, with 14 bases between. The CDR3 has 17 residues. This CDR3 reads CASSLGVGDRAKNIQYF. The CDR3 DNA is TGTGCCAGCAGCTTAGGGGTAGGGGATCGGGCCAAAAACATTCAGTACTTC.

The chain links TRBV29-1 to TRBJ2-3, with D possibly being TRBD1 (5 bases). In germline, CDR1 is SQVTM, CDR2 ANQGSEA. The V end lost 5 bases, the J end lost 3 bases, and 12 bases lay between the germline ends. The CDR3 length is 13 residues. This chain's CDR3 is CSVSPRQTDTQYF. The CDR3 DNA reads TGCAGCGTTTCTCCTCGACAGACAGATACGCAGTATTTT.

In DNA, the CDR3 is TGTGCCAGTATGGCAGGGGGCTCCTACGAGCAGTACTTC. It encodes CASMAGGSYEQYF. The chain uses TRBV19 and TRBJ2-7; the match to TRBD1 covers 7 bases. Trimming removed 7 bases from V and 0 bases from J; junction bases left unmatched: 3. This CDR3 contains 13 residues. Germline lookup yields CDR1 LNHDA and CDR2 SQIVND (reference sequence).

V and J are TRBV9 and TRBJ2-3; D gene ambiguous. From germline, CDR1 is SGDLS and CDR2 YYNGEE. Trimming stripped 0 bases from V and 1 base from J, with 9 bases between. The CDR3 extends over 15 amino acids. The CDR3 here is CASSVDSSRTDTQYF. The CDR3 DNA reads TGTGCCAGCAGCGTAGACAGTTCACGCACAGATACGCAGTATTTT.

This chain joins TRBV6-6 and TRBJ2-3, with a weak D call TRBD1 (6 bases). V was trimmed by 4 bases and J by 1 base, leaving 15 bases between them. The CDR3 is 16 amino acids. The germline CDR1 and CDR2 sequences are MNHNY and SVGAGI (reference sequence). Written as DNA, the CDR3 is TGTGCCAGCAGTTTCGCAGGGGCTGGAGGCACAGATACGCAGTATTTT. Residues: CASSFAGAGGTDTQYF.

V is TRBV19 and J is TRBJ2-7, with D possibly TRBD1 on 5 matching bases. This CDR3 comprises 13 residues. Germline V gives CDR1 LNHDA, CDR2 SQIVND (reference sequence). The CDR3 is CATRGTGSYEQYF. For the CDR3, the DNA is TGTGCTACAAGAGGCACAGGTTCCTACGAGCAGTACTTC. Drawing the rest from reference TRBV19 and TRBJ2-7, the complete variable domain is DGGITQSPKYLFRKEGQNVTLSCEQNLNHDAMYWYRQDPGQGLRLIYYSQIVNDFQKGDIAEGYSVSREKKESFPLTVTSAQKNPTAFYLCATRGTGSYEQYFGPGTRLTVT.

This chain's CDR3 is CASSLYVGGGYNEQFF. The CDR3 nucleotides read TGTGCCAGCAGCTTATATGTAGGGGGGGGTTACAATGAGCAGTTCTTC. The chain couples TRBV11-2 to TRBJ2-1; TRBD2 might be the D (7 bases). V shed 2 bases and J shed 4 bases, with 15 bases lying between them. The CDR3 runs 16 residues. In germline, CDR1 is SGHAT, CDR2 FQNNGV.

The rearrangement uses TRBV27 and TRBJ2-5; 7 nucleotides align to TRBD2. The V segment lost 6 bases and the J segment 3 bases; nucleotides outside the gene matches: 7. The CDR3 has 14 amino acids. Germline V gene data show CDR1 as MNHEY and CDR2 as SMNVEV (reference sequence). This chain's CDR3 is CASSLGRVEETQYF. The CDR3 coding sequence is TGTGCCAGCAGCCTAGGGAGGGTAGAAGAGACCCAGTACTTC.